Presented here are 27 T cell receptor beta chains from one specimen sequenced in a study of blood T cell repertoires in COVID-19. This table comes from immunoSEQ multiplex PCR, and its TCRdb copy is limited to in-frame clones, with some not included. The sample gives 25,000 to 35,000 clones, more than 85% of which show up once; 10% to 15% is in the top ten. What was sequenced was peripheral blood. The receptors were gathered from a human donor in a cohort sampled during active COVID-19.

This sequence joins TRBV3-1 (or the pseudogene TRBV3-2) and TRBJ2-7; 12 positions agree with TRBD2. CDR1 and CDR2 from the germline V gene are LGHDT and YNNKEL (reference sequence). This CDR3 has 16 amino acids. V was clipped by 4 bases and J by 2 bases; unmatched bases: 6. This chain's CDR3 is CASSPRTSGAPYEQYF. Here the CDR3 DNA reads TGTGCCAGCAGCCCCCGGACTAGCGGGGCGCCCTACGAGCAGTACTTC.

For the CDR3, the DNA is TGCGCCAGCAGCCAAGTTTCTAGGAGGGCCGGCACAGATACGCAGTATTTT. This sequence encodes CASSQVSRRAGTDTQYF. V gene TRBV4-1 combines with J gene TRBJ2-3; maybe TRBD2 (6 bases). From germline, CDR1 is MGHRA and CDR2 YSYEKL. V was clipped by 1 base and J by 1 base, with 15 bases between them. The CDR3 covers 17 residues.

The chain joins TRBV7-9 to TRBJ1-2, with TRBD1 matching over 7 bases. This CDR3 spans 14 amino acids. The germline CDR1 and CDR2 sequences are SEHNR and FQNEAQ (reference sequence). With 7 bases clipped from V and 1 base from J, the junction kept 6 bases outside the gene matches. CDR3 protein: CASNLQGINYGYTF. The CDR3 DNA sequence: TGTGCCAGCAATCTACAGGGGATTAACTATGGCTACACCTTC.

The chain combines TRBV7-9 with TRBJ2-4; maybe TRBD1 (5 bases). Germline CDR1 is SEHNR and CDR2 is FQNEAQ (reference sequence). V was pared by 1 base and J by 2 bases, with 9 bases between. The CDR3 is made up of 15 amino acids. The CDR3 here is CASSLEQGTKNIQYF. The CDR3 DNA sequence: TGTGCCAGCAGCTTAGAGCAGGGAACCAAAAACATTCAGTACTTC.

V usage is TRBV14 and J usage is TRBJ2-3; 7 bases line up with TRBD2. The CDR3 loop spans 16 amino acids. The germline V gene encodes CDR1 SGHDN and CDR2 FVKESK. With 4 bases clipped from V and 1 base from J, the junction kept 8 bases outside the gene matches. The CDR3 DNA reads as TGTGCCAGCAGCCCCCGGTGGGGGAGGGGCACAGATACGCAGTATTTT. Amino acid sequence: CASSPRWGRGTDTQYF.

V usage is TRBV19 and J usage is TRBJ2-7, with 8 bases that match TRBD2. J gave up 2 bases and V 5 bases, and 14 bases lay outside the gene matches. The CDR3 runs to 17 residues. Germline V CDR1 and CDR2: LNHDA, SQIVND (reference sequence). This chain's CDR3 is CASSGPRGRMGPYEQYF. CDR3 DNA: TGTGCCAGTAGTGGACCCCGCGGGAGGATGGGGCCCTACGAGCAGTACTTC.

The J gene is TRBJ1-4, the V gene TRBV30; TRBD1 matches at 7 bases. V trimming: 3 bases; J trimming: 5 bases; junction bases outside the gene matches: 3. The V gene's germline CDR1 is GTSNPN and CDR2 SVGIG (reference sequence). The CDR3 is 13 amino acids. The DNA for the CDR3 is TGTGCCTGGAGCAGGGGGAGAAATGAAAAACTGTTTTTT. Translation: CAWSRGRNEKLFF.

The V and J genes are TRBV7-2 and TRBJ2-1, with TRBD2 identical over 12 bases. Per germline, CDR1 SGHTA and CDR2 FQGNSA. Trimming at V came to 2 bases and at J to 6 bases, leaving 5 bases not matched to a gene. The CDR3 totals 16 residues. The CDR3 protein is CASSLRLAGVSNEQFF. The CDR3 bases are TGTGCCAGCAGCTTACGACTAGCGGGAGTATCCAATGAGCAGTTCTTC.

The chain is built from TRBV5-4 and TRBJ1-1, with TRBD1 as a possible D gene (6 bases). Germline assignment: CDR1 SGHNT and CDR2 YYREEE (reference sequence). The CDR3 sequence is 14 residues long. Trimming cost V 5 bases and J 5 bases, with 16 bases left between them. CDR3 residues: CASRIKGGYTEAFF. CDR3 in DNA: TGTGCCAGCAGGATCAAAGGGGGATATACTGAAGCTTTCTTT.

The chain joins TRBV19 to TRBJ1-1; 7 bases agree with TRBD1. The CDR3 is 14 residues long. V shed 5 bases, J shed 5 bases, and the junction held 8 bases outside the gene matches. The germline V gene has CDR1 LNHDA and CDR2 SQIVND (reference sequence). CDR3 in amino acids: CASSSDRVRTEAFF. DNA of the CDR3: TGTGCCAGTAGTTCTGACAGGGTGAGAACTGAAGCTTTCTTT.

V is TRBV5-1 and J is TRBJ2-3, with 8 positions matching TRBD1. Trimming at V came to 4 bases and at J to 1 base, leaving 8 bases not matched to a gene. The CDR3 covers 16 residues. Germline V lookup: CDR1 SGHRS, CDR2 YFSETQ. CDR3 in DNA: TGCGCCAGCAGCCCTGTCGGGACAGGTGGCACAGATACGCAGTATTTT. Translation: CASSPVGTGGTDTQYF.

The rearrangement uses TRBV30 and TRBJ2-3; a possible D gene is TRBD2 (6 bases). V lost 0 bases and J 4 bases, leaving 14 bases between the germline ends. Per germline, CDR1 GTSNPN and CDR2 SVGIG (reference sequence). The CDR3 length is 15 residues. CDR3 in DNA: TGTGCCTGGAGTGTACGGCAAGCGGGCGCAGATACGCAGTATTTT. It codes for CAWSVRQAGADTQYF.

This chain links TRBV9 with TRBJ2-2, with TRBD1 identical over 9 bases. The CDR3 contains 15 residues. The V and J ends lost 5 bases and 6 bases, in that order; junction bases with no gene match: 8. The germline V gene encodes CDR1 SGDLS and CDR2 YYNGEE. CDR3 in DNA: TGTGCCAGCAGTCCCCCGGGACAGGGCCCCGGGGAGCTGTTTTTT. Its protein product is CASSPPGQGPGELFF. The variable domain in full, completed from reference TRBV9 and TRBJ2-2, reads DSGVTQTPKHLITATGQRVTLRCSPRSGDLSVYWYQQSLDQGLQFLIQYYNGEERAKGNILERFSAQQFPDLHSELNLSSLELGDSALYFCASSPPGQGPGELFFGEGSRLTVL.

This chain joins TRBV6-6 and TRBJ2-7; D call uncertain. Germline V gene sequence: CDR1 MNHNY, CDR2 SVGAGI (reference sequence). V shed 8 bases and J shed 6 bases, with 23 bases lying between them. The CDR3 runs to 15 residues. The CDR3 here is CASSPLMEPTGEQYF. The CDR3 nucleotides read TGTGCCAGCTCGCCTCTAATGGAACCGACGGGCGAGCAGTACTTC.

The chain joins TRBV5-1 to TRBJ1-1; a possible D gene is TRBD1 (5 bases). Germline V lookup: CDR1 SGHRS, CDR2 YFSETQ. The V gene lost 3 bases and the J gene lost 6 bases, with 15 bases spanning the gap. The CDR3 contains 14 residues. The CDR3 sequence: CASSSSLGASEAFF. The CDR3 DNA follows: TGCGCCAGCAGCTCCTCCCTAGGGGCTTCTGAAGCTTTCTTT.

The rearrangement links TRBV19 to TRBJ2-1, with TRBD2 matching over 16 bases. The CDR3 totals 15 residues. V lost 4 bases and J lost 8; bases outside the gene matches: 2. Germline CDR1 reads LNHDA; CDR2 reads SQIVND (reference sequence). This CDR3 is CASSKGLAGGDEQFF. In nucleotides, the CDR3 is TGTGCCAGTAGTAAGGGACTAGCGGGAGGGGATGAGCAGTTCTTC.

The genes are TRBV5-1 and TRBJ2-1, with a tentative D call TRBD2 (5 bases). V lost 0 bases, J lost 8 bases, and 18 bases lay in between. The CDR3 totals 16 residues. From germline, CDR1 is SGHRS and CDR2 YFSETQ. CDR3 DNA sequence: TGCGCCAGCAGCTTGGGGCGGTCTATCCGAGCGGATGAGCAGTTCTTC. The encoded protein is CASSLGRSIRADEQFF.

CDR3 loop: CASSLAGAINTQYF. CDR3 DNA: TGTGCCAGCAGCTTAGCAGGGGCAATCAATACGCAGTATTTT. The chain employs TRBV7-9 and TRBJ2-3, with D perhaps TRBD1 (5 bases). Between the trimmed V and J ends, which lost 0 bases and 7 bases, there was a span of 11 bases. Germline V gives CDR1 SEHNR, CDR2 FQNEAQ (reference sequence). The CDR3 runs 14 residues.

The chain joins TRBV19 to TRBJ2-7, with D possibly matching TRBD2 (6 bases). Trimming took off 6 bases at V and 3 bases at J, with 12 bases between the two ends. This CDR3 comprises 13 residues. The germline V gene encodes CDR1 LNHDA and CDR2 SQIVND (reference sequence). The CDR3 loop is CASSEAGRYEQYF. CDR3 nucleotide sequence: TGTGCCAGTAGCGAAGCGGGCCGCTACGAGCAGTACTTC.

CDR3 bases: TGTGCCAGTAGCCACCAGGGTCCTTACGCCGGGGAGCTGTTTTTT. It translates to CASSHQGPYAGELFF. V is TRBV19 and J is TRBJ2-2; possibly TRBD1 for D (5 bases). Germline values: CDR1 LNHDA, CDR2 SQIVND (reference sequence). V lost 6 bases and J 6 bases, leaving 17 bases between the germline ends. The CDR3 has 15 residues.

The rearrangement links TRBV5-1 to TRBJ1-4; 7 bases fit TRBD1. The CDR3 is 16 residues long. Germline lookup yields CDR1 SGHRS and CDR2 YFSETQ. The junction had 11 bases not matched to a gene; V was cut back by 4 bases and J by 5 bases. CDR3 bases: TGCGCCAGCAGCCAATTTACAGGGGTCACAAATGAAAAACTGTTTTTT. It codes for CASSQFTGVTNEKLFF. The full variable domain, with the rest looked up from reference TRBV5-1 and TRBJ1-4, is KAGVTQTPRYLIKTRGQQVTLSCSPISGHRSVSWYQQTPGQGLQFLFEYFSETQRNKGNFPGRFSGRQFSNSRSEMNVSTLELGDSALYLCASSQFTGVTNEKLFFGSGTQLSVL.

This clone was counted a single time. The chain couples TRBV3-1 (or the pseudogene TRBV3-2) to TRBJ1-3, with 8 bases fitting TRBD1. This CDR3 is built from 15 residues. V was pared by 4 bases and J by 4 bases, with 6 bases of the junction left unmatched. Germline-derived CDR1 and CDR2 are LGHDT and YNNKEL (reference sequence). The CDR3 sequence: CASSRQGAAGNTIYF. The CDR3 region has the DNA TGTGCCAGCAGCCGGCAGGGGGCAGCGGGAAACACCATATATTTT.

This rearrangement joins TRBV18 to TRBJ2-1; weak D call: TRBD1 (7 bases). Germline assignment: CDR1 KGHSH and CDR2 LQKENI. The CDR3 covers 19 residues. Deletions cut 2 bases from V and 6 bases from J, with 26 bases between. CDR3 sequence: CASSPFSGTAGSSGNEQFF. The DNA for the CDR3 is TGTGCCAGCTCACCATTTTCAGGGACAGCCGGGAGCTCCGGCAATGAGCAGTTCTTC.

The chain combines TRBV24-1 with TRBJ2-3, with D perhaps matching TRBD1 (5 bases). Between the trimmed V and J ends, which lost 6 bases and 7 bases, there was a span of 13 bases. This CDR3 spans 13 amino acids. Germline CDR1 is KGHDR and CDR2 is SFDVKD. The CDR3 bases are TGTGCCACCAGTACGACAGTTAGCCATACGCAGTATTTT. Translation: CATSTTVSHTQYF.

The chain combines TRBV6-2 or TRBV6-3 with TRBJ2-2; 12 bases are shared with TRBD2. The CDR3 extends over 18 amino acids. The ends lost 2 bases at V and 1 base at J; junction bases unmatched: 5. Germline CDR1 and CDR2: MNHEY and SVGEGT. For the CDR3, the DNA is TGTGCCAGCAGTTACAGCGGGACTAGCGGGCTGAACACCGGGGAGCTGTTTTTT. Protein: CASSYSGTSGLNTGELFF.

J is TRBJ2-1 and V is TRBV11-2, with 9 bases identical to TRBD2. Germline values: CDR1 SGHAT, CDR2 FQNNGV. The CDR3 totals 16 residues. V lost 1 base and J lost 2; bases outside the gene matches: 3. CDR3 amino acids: CASSLVLAGAYNEQFF. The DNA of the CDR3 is TGTGCCAGCAGCTTAGTGTTAGCGGGAGCCTACAATGAGCAGTTCTTC. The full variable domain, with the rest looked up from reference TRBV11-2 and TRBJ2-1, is EAGVAQSPRYKIIEKRQSVAFWCNPISGHATLYWYQQILGQGPKLLIQFQNNGVVDDSQLPKDRFSAERLKGVDSTLKIQPAKLEDSAVYLCASSLVLAGAYNEQFFGPGTRLTVL.

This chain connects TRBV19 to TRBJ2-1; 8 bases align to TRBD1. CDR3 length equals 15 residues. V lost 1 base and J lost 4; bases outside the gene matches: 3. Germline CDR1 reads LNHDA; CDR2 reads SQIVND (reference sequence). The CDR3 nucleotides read TGTGCCAGTAGTATAGTGGGACAGGAATACAATGAGCAGTTCTTC. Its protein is CASSIVGQEYNEQFF.